This T cell receptor beta chain was sequenced for a study of blood T cell repertoires in COVID-19. Profiling relied on immunoSEQ multiplex PCR, and the TCRdb table lists in-frame clones only, not all of them. The table records roughly 100,000 clones, roughly 84% of them present only once. V lost 7 bases to trimming and J lost 6 bases; unmatched junction nucleotides: 5. CDR3 length equals 13 residues. The sequenced material came from peripheral blood. The chain couples TRBV12-3 or TRBV12-4 to TRBJ2-7; 11 nucleotides match TRBD1. This receptor was identified in a human donor in a cohort sampled during active COVID-19. CDR3 in amino acids: CASNRDRGGEQYF. The DNA for the CDR3 is TGTGCCAGCAACCGGGACAGGGGGGGCGAGCAGTACTTC.